This passage covers 20 T cell receptor beta chains from one sample sequenced in a study of OX40 agonist ivuxolimab in advanced cancers. Generated by immunoSEQ multiplex PCR, the TCRdb table keeps only in-frame clones and is missing some. The profile shows roughly 83,000 clones, about four fifths of them singletons. The sequenced sample was CD4+ or CD8+ T cells sorted from blood, obtained in a trial of the OX40 agonist ivuxolimab. All receptors derive from an adult with an advanced solid tumor such as melanoma, head and neck, liver or kidney cancer.

V and J are TRBV29-1 and TRBJ1-2; D uncertain. CDR3 length equals 14 residues. Trimming removed 0 bases at V and 7 bases at J, with 15 bases between. Germline V gene lookup returns CDR1 SQVTM and CDR2 ANQGSEA. CDR3: CSVEDQWGKSGYTF. In DNA, the CDR3 is TGCAGCGTTGAAGATCAATGGGGTAAGAGTGGCTACACCTTC.

This chain links TRBV11-3 with TRBJ1-2; D ambiguous. With 4 bases removed from V and 2 bases from J, the gap between germline ends came to 11 bases. The CDR3 spans 14 residues. CDR1 is SGHNT, CDR2 YENEEA, per germline. CDR3 residues: CASSSSVGNYGYTF. CDR3 DNA: TGTGCCAGCAGCTCCTCGGTGGGGAACTATGGCTACACCTTC.

The chain combines TRBV4-3 with TRBJ1-1; D gene unclear. Trimming stripped 1 base from V and 4 bases from J, with 7 bases between. CDR1 LGHNA and CDR2 YSLEER come from the germline V gene. CDR3 length: 13 amino acids. The CDR3 DNA reads as TGCGCCAGCAGCCAAGGAGTTCGCACTGAAGCTTTCTTT. It translates to CASSQGVRTEAFF.

V and J are TRBV6-1 and TRBJ1-4; a possible D gene is TRBD1 (6 bases). CDR3 size: 15 residues. The V and J ends lost 3 bases and 7 bases respectively, with 15 bases between them. In germline, CDR1 is MNHNS, CDR2 SASEGT. CDR3 loop: CASSERQGSIEKLFF. The CDR3 coding sequence is TGTGCCAGCAGTGAGCGGCAGGGGAGTATTGAAAAACTGTTTTTT.

The chain links TRBV30 to TRBJ1-1, with D possibly matching TRBD1 (5 bases). CDR3 length: 11 residues. Germline CDR1 GTSNPN, CDR2 SVGIG (reference sequence). V lost 7 bases, J lost 1 base, and 7 bases lay in between. The CDR3 sequence is CAYGQNTEAFF. As DNA, the CDR3 is TGTGCCTACGGACAGAACACTGAAGCTTTCTTT. Looking up the rest from reference TRBV30 and TRBJ1-1 gives the full variable domain: SQTIHQWPATLVQPVGSPLSLECTVEGTSNPNLYWYRQAAGRGLQLLFYSVGIGQISSEVPQNLSASRPQDRQFILSSKKLLLSDSGFYLCAYGQNTEAFFGQGTRLTVV.

The table lists this clone with a few counts. The chain joins TRBV11-2 to TRBJ1-1; no clear D gene. The ends were cut back, 2 bases at V and 0 bases at J, with 7 bases in the middle. The CDR3 loop spans 14 amino acids. Germline V lookup: CDR1 SGHAT, CDR2 FQNNGV. Written as DNA, the CDR3 is TGTGCCAGCAGCTTATCAGATTTGAACACTGAAGCTTTCTTT. It codes for CASSLSDLNTEAFF.

V gene TRBV7-9 combines with J gene TRBJ1-2; D is ambiguous. CDR3 length equals 14 residues. V lost 5 bases, J lost 7 bases, and 17 bases lay in between. Germline CDR1 SEHNR, CDR2 FQNEAQ (reference sequence). In DNA, the CDR3 is TGTGCCAGCAGCCCAACCCCCGTCTACCGTGGCTACACCTTC. Protein sequence: CASSPTPVYRGYTF.

The J gene is TRBJ2-6, the V gene TRBV4-1; 8 nucleotides line up with TRBD1. The V segment lost 1 base and the J segment 2 bases; nucleotides outside the gene matches: 4. CDR3 size: 17 residues. CDR1 MGHRA and CDR2 YSYEKL come from the germline V gene. The CDR3, as DNA: TGCGCCAGCAGCCAAGGGAGGACAGGGACTGGGGCCAACGTCCTGACTTTC. Amino acids: CASSQGRTGTGANVLTF.

This rearrangement joins TRBV7-9 to TRBJ2-3; 7 nucleotides match TRBD1. With V trimmed by 2 bases and J by 2 bases, 4 bases remained unmatched. Germline assignment: CDR1 SEHNR and CDR2 FQNEAQ (reference sequence). The length of the CDR3 is 15 residues. CDR3 coding DNA: TGTGCCAGCAGCTTAACCGGGACAGACACAGATACGCAGTATTTT. The encoded protein is CASSLTGTDTDTQYF.

The CDR3 is CASSSQSEIGYEQYF. The CDR3 DNA reads as TGTGCCAGCAGTTCCCAAAGTGAGATAGGCTACGAGCAGTACTTC. This chain connects TRBV6-1 to TRBJ2-7, with unresolved D. The ends were cut back, 5 bases at V and 3 bases at J, with 17 bases in the middle. In germline, CDR1 is MNHNS, CDR2 SASEGT. The CDR3 has 15 residues.

The V gene is TRBV27, the J gene TRBJ2-2, with 8 nucleotides matching TRBD1. The V segment lost 2 bases and the J segment 0 bases; nucleotides outside the gene matches: 14. The CDR3 has 20 amino acids. CDR1 is MNHEY and CDR2 is SMNVEV in the germline V gene (reference sequence). CDR3 bases: TGTGCCAGCAGTTTAACAGGCTTGGGGACAGGTTACGCGAACACCGGGGAGCTGTTTTTT. Translating gives CASSLTGLGTGYANTGELFF.

The chain carries TRBV9 and TRBJ2-7, with D possibly being TRBD2 (6 bases). Germline V lookup: CDR1 SGDLS, CDR2 YYNGEE. This CDR3 spans 15 amino acids. Deletions cut 0 bases from V and 2 bases from J, with 12 bases between. In nucleotides, the CDR3 is TGTGCCAGCAGCGTAGAGGTAGGAGGGACCTACGAGCAGTACTTC. Translating gives CASSVEVGGTYEQYF. Based on the CDR3 plus reference TRBV9 and TRBJ2-7, the full variable domain is DSGVTQTPKHLITATGQRVTLRCSPRSGDLSVYWYQQSLDQGLQFLIQYYNGEERAKGNILERFSAQQFPDLHSELNLSSLELGDSALYFCASSVEVGGTYEQYFGPGTRLTVT.

This rearrangement joins TRBV11-2 to TRBJ1-5, with D tentatively TRBD1 (5 bases). The V gene's germline CDR1 is SGHAT and CDR2 FQNNGV. V was cut by 3 bases and J by 9 bases, with 12 bases left in between. The CDR3 spans 13 residues. CDR3 DNA: TGTGCCAGCAGCTTGGGGGGGAGAACGCCCCAGCATTTT. Translation: CASSLGGRTPQHF.

This clone was detected only once. This sequence joins TRBV18 and TRBJ2-5; D ambiguous. CDR1 and CDR2 from the germline V gene are KGHSH and LQKENI. This CDR3 spans 12 amino acids. V was clipped by 3 bases and J by 3 bases, with 5 bases between them. Here the CDR3 reads CASSPPEETQYF. The CDR3 bases are TGTGCCAGCTCACCCCCTGAAGAGACCCAGTACTTC.

Note on this clone: At one of its ends the junction is not consistent with the germline gene, which may arise from a read error. This chain joins TRBV5-1 and TRBJ2-1; D might be TRBD2 (6 bases). The germline V gene has CDR1 SGHRS and CDR2 YFSETQ. The CDR3 length is 15 residues. CDR3 loop: CASSLTGTRYNERFF. The CDR3 coding sequence is TGCGCCAGCAGCCTTACCGGGACTCGCTACAATGAGCGGTTCTTC.

This chain joins TRBV9 and TRBJ2-1; 7 nucleotides align to TRBD1. J lost 3 bases, V lost 4 bases, and 4 bases had no gene match. CDR1 and CDR2 from the germline V gene are SGDLS and YYNGEE. The CDR3 has 14 amino acids. CDR3 coding DNA: TGTGCCAGCAGCCCTCGGGACAGCTACAATGAGCAGTTCTTC. Translation gives CASSPRDSYNEQFF.

This clone was counted once. The CDR3 loop reads CASKQGGAMNTEAFF. Here the CDR3 DNA reads TGTGCCAGCAAACAGGGGGGCGCGATGAACACTGAAGCTTTCTTT. The rearrangement uses TRBV7-3 and TRBJ1-1, with 8 bases aligning to TRBD1. With 7 bases clipped from V and 0 bases from J, the junction kept 7 bases outside the gene matches. The CDR3 spans 15 residues. Germline V gives CDR1 SGHTA, CDR2 FQGTGA.

This chain uses TRBV13 with TRBJ1-1, with no clear D. V lost 1 base and J lost 7, with 10 bases in between. Germline V CDR1 and CDR2: PRHDT, FYEKMQ (reference sequence). The CDR3 has 13 residues. The CDR3 region is CASSLAPMGEAFF. The CDR3 DNA reads as TGTGCCAGCAGCTTAGCACCTATGGGTGAAGCTTTCTTT.

J is TRBJ2-7 and V is TRBV19; 7 bases align to TRBD2. V gave up 5 bases and J gave up 4 bases; unmatched junction bases: 2. Germline V CDR1 and CDR2: LNHDA, SQIVND (reference sequence). This CDR3 is 12 amino acids long. CDR3 sequence (DNA): TGTGCCAGTAGTGCTAGCGGATACGAGCAGTACTTC. It codes for CASSASGYEQYF.

V and J are TRBV11-1 and TRBJ1-2; D is uncertain. This CDR3 has 13 amino acids. The ends were cut back, 3 bases at V and 8 bases at J, with 13 bases in the middle. Germline V gene lookup returns CDR1 SGHAT and CDR2 FQDESV (reference sequence). The CDR3 DNA sequence: TGTGCCAGCAGCTTGCCCAAATTGGGCGGCTACACCTTC. It is translated as CASSLPKLGGYTF. The full variable domain, its missing parts supplied by reference TRBV11-1 and TRBJ1-2, is EAEVAQSPRYKITEKSQAVAFWCDPISGHATLYWYRQILGQGPELLVQFQDESVVDDSQLPKDRFSAERLKGVDSTLKIQPAELGDSAMYLCASSLPKLGGYTFGSGTRLTVV.